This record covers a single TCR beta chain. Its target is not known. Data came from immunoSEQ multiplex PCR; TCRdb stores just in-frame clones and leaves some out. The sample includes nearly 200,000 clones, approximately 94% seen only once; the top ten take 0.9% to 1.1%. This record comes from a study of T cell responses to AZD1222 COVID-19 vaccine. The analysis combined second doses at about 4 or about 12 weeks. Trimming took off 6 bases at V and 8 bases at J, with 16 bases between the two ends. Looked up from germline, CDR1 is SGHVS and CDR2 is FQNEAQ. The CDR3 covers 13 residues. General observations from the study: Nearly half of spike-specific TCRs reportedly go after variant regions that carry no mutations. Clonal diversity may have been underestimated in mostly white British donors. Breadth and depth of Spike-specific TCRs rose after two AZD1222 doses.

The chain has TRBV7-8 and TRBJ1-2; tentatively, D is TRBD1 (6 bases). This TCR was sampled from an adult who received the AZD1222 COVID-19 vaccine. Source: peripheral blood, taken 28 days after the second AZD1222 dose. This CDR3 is CASRALQGTGYTF. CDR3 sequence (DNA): TGTGCCAGCAGGGCCCTACAGGGAACCGGCTACACCTTC.